This T cell receptor beta chain was identified in a study of blood T cell repertoires in COVID-19. On the study more broadly: Nucleic acid was either cDNA or gDNA, and it came from T cells, B-cell-depleted T cells, or PBMCs.

From germline, CDR1 is GTSNPN and CDR2 SVGIG (reference sequence). This CDR3 comprises 15 residues. Germline trimming cut 0 bases from V and 8 bases from J; bases unmatched to any gene: 11. Study processing details: Using reference gene primer amplification, nucleated cell counts were estimated. Sequencing used immunoSEQ multiplex PCR; TCRdb keeps in-frame clones, though not all of them. Clone size and the V and J calls come from that table; the DNA yielded D and trimming. The sample includes 270,000 or so clones, roughly 84% of them seen just once. The sequencing sample was made of peripheral blood. This TCR was sampled from a woman between 18 and 29 years old with acute or convalescent COVID-19. The chain recombines TRBV30 with TRBJ2-3; 7 bases map to TRBD2. CDR3 in DNA: TGTGCCTGGAGTGTGGCAGGGACTACCAGTATTACGCAGTATTTT. This translates into CAWSVAGTTSITQYF.